This TCR beta chain was retrieved from a study of CD8+ T cells in alopecia areata. Study-wide results and limits: Scalp clonality, together with expanded CD8+ clones among the top 100, fell significantly with tofacitinib. Uncertainty remains about how baseline CD8+ expansion links to response, with one nonresponder.

Germline V gene lookup returns CDR1 PRHDT and CDR2 FYEKMQ (reference sequence). Germline trimming cut 2 bases from V and 2 bases from J; bases unmatched to any gene: 8. The CDR3 has 18 residues. Extracted from the samples, RNA was reverse transcribed into cDNA to serve as the sequencing template. Clones were sequenced by immunoSEQ multiplex PCR, and TCRdb holds only the in-frame ones, with some missing. Here the sample spans some 180,000 clones, less than 70% being singletons. Treatment noted: oral pan-JAK inhibitor, 5-10 mg twice daily. In alopecia areata patients, both lesional scalp punch biopsies and peripheral blood were collected. A few counts support this clone. Its antigen is unidentified.

The clonotype comes from a human donor with alopecia areata. V is TRBV13 and J is TRBJ2-6; TRBD2 aligns across 8 bases. Specimen: CD8+ T cells sorted from blood, collected at week 24, from a patient treated with tofacitinib. CDR3 nucleotides: TGTGCCAGCAGCTTATTTATGGCTAGCGGGCCTGGGGCCAACGTCCTGACTTTC. Translation: CASSLFMASGPGANVLTF.